The rows below give T cell receptor beta chains drawn from one sample of a study of graft-versus-host responses after intestinal transplantation. Using immunoSEQ multiplex PCR, the repertoire was profiled, and TCRdb retains in-frame clones only, with some absent. There are 80,000 to 100,000 clones in the sample; around 91% occur only once, and roughly 0.2% lies in the top ten. Antigens of these TCRs are unknown. This material consisted of unstimulated CD4+ T cells sorted from spleen or lymph node cells, taken before transplant. Source of these receptors: a human donor who was the organ donor for an intestinal transplant. Each CDR3 is given with its conserved first and last residue. The D gene is left open where the match is weak. Size values are once, few and many counts, or a class for expanded clones, and some rows have none.

D: -; size: -; V: TRBV19; J: TRBJ2-6; DNA: TGTGCCAGTAGTATTGCAGTCTCTGGGGCCAACGTCCTGACTTTC; CDR3: CASSIAVSGANVLTF
D: TRBD2; size: -; V: TRBV4-2; J: TRBJ2-3; DNA: TGTGCCAGCAGCCGTAGCGGGCTGCTTGATACGCAGTATTTT; CDR3: CASSRSGLLDTQYF
D: TRBD2; size: once; V: TRBV4-2; J: TRBJ2-7; DNA: TGTGCCAGCAGCCCGGGACTAGCGGAACCTGCGGAGCAGTACTTC; CDR3: CASSPGLAEPAEQYF
D: TRBD1; size: -; V: TRBV10-3; J: TRBJ1-6; DNA: TGTGCCATCAGTACAAGGGACAGATATAATTCACCCCTCCACTTT; CDR3: CAISTRDRYNSPLHF
D: TRBD1; size: -; V: TRBV5-8; J: TRBJ2-7; DNA: TGTGCCAGCAGCTTAAGCCCGGGACAGGGATACGAGCAGTACTTC; CDR3: CASSLSPGQGYEQYF
D: TRBD1; size: -; V: TRBV4-3; J: TRBJ2-7; DNA: TGCGCCAGCAGCTTAGAGCGGACAGGGGGCAACGAGCAGTACTTC; CDR3: CASSLERTGGNEQYF
D: -; size: -; V: TRBV28; J: TRBJ1-6; DNA: TGTGCCAGCAGTTTCAGGGGTCCTTCACCCCTCCACTTT; CDR3: CASSFRGPSPLHF
D: -; size: -; V: TRBV28; J: TRBJ2-7; DNA: TGTGCCAGCAGTTTACCAGGGCGAGATTACATCGAGCAGTACTTC; CDR3: CASSLPGRDYIEQYF
D: TRBD2; size: -; V: TRBV4-2; J: TRBJ2-1; DNA: TGTGCCAGCAGCCCCGGGGGAGGGGACGTCCACAATGAGCAGTTCTTC; CDR3: CASSPGGGDVHNEQFF
D: TRBD2; size: -; V: TRBV19; J: TRBJ2-1; DNA: TGTGCCAGTAGAACACTAGCGGGGGGTTACAATGAGCAGTTCTTC; CDR3: CASRTLAGGYNEQFF
D: -; size: -; V: TRBV19; J: TRBJ1-5; DNA: TGTGCCAGTAGTGGACTCGTGGGGCAGCCCCAGCATTTT; CDR3: CASSGLVGQPQHF
D: -; size: few; V: TRBV19; J: TRBJ1-6; DNA: TGTGCCAGTAGTCGCGTTGCGGGCTCACCCCTCCACTTT; CDR3: CASSRVAGSPLHF
D: TRBD1; size: -; V: TRBV7-8; J: TRBJ1-5; DNA: TGTGCCAGCACCCGGTCCGGGACAGAGACTCAGCCCCAGCATTTT; CDR3: CASTRSGTETQPQHF
D: -; size: -; V: TRBV7-2; J: TRBJ1-5; DNA: TGTGCCAGCAGCTTAAATGCAGGGATCCGTCAGCCCCAGCATTTT; CDR3: CASSLNAGIRQPQHF